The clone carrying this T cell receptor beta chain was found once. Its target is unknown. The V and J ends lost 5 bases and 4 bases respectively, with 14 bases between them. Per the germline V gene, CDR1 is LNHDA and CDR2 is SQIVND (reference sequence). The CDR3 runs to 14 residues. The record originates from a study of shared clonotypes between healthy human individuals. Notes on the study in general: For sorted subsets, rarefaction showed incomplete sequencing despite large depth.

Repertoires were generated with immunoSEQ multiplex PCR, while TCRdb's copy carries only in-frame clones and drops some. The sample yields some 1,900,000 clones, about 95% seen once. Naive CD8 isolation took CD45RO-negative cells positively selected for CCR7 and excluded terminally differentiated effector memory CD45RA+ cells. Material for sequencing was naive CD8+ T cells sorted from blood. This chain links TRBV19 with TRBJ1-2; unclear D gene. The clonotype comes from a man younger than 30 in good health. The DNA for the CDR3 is TGTGCCAGTAGTCTGGACCTATCCGCCTATGGCTACACCTTC. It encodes CASSLDLSAYGYTF.